This TCR beta chain emerged from a study of PD-1 blockade in classical Hodgkin lymphoma. Study as a whole: Nivolumab dosing for patients was 3 mg/kg, administered intravenously every 2 weeks. Overall study results and limits: In newly diagnosed patients, baseline TCR diversity was reportedly below that of healthy donors. CD4+ TCR diversity, unlike CD8+, climbed significantly by C4D1.

With regard to this clone: Its antigen is currently unknown.

Using immunoSEQ multiplex PCR, the repertoire was profiled, and TCRdb retains in-frame clones only, with some absent. The data contain some 19,000 clones, over 75% of them singletons. The time point here: cycle 4 day 1 (C4D1), after 6 weeks of nivolumab. Each and every patient relapsed after autologous stem cell transplantation, and patients got differing brentuximab vedotin exposure. The material sequenced was peripheral blood mononuclear cells (PBMCs), taken before the fourth cycle of nivolumab. The sequence was collected from a human donor with classical Hodgkin lymphoma.

In nucleotides, the CDR3 is TGTGCCAGCAGCTTGGAACGCGGCACTGAAGCTTTCTTT. Encoded protein: CASSLERGTEAFF. The V call is TRBV5-5, the J call TRBJ1-1; D is ambiguous. Per germline, CDR1 SGHKS and CDR2 YYEKEE (reference sequence). Deletions cut 0 bases from V and 4 bases from J, with 7 bases between. CDR3 length equals 13 residues.